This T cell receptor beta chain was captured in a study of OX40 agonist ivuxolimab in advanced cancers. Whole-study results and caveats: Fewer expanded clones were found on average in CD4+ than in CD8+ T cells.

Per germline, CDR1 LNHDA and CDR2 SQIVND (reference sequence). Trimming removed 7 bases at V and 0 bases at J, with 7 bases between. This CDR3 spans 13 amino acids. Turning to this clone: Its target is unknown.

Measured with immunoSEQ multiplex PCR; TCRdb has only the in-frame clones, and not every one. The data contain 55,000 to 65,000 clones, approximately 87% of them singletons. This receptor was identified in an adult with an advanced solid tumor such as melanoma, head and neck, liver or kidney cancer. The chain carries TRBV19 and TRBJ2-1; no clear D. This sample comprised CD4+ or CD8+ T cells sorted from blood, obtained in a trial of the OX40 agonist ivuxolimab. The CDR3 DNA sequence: TGTGCCAGTACCCCTGACTCCTACAATGAGCAGTTCTTC. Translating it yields CASTPDSYNEQFF.